One T cell receptor (beta chain) is described in this entry. Profiled with immunoSEQ multiplex PCR; TCRdb holds only in-frame clones, not every one. This table holds about 200,000 clones, roughly nine tenths found once. Across 24 US areas, participants ranged in age from roughly 18 to 95 years. This record comes from a study of blood T cell repertoires in COVID-19. V trimming: 6 bases; J trimming: 4 bases; junction bases outside the gene matches: 10. In germline, CDR1 is SGHTA, CDR2 FQGNSA. This CDR3 region has 15 residues. The TCR sequence derives from a woman in her thirties or forties in a cohort exposed to, infected with or recovered from COVID-19 (not recorded which). Sample: PBMCs or T cells enriched from blood (not recorded which). The chain combines TRBV7-2 with TRBJ1-2, with 8 bases identical to TRBD1. CDR3 loop: CASRPQGAVGYGYTF. CDR3 nucleotides: TGTGCCAGCAGACCTCAGGGGGCGGTCGGCTATGGCTACACCTTC.